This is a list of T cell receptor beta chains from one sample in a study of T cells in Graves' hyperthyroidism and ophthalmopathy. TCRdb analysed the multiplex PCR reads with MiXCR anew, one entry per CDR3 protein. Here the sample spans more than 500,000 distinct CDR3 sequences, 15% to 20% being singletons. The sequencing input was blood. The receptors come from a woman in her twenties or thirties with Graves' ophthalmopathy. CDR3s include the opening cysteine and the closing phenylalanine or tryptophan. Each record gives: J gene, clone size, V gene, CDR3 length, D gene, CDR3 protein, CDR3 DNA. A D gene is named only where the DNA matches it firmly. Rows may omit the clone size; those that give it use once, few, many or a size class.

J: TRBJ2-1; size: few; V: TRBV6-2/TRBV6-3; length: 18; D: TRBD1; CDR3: CASSYTIIQGGRDNEQFF; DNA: TGTGCCAGCAGTTACACGATCATACAGGGGGGTAGGGACAATGAGCAGTTCTTC
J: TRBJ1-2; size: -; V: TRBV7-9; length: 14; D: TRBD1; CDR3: CASSVGQRYYGYTF; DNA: TGTGCCAGCAGCGTGGGACAGAGATACTATGGCTACACCTTC
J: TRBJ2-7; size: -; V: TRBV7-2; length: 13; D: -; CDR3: CASSLGGGLEQYF; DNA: TGTGCCAGCAGCTTAGGGGGCGGGCTCGAGCAGTACTTC
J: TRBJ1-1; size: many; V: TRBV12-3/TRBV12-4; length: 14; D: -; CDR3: CASRVGLLDTEAFF; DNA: TGTGCCAGCAGGGTGGGACTCCTCGACACTGAAGCTTTCTTT
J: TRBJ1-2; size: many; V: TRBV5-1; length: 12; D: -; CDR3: CASSLDGKSYTF; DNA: TGCGCCAGCAGCTTGGACGGGAAAAGCTACACCTTC
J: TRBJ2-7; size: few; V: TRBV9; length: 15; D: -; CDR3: CASSVESGVVYEQYF; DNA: TGTGCCAGCAGCGTAGAATCGGGAGTGGTTTACGAGCAGTACTTC
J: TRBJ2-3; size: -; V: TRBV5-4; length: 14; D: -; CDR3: CASSSGPSTDTQYF; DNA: TGTGCCAGCAGCTCAGGCCCTAGCACAGATACGCAGTATTTT
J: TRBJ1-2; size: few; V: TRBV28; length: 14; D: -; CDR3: CASSLIGRGYGYTF; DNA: TGTGCCAGCAGTTTAATTGGACGGGGCTATGGCTACACCTTC
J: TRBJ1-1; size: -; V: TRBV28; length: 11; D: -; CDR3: CASSSATEASF; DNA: TGTGCCAGCAGTTCGGCCACTGAAGCTTCCTTT
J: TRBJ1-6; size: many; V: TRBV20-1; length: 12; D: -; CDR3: CSASQGGSPLHF; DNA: TGCAGTGCCTCACAGGGAGGATCACCCCTCCACTTT
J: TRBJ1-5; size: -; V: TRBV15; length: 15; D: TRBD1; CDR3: CATSRDPGGHQPQHF; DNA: TGTGCCACCAGCAGAGATCCAGGGGGGCATCAGCCCCAGCATTTT
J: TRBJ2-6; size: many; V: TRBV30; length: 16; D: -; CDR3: CAWRSPGPRRANVLTF; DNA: TGTGCCTGGAGATCGCCGGGACCCAGGAGGGCCAACGTCCTGACTTTC
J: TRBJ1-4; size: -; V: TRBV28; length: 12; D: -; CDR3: CANSQGYEKLFF; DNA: TGTGCCAACAGTCAGGGATATGAAAAACTGTTTTTT
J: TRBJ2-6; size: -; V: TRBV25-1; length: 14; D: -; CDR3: CASEGLPRANVLTF; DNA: TGTGCCAGCGAGGGACTGCCGAGGGCCAACGTCCTGACTTTC
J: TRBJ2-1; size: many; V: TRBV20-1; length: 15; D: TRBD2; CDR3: CSSSLILAGNNEQFF; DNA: TGCAGTTCGTCGCTAATCCTAGCGGGAAACAATGAGCAGTTCTTC
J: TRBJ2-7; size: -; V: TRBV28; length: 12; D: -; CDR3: CAITGGFHEQYF; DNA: TGTGCCATAACTGGGGGGTTCCACGAGCAGTACTTC
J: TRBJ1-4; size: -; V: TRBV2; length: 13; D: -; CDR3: CASRSTTNEKLFF; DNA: TGTGCCAGCAGGAGTACAACTAATGAAAAACTGTTTTTT
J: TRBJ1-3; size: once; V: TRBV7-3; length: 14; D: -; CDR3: CASSPQGGGNTIYF; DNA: TGTGCCAGCAGCCCGCAGGGAGGTGGAAACACCATATATTTT
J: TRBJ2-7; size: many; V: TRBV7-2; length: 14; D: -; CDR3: CASSLAGSPGEQYF; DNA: TGTGCCAGCAGCTTAGCGGGCAGCCCGGGGGAGCAGTACTTC
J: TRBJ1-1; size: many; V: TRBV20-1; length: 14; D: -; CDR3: CSARDTYILTEAFF; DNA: TGCAGTGCTAGAGATACATACATCCTCACTGAAGCTTTCTTT
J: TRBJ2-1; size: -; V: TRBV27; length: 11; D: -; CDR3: CASSTGAEQFF; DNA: TGTGCCAGCAGTACGGGGGCTGAGCAGTTCTTC
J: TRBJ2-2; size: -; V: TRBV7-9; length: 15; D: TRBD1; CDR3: CASSWGQGDAGEPFF; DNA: TGTGCCAGCAGCTGGGGACAGGGTGACGCCGGGGAGCCGTTTTTT
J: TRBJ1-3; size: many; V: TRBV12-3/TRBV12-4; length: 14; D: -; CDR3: CASGSAASGNTIYF; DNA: TGTGCCAGCGGATCGGCAGCTTCTGGAAACACCATATATTTT
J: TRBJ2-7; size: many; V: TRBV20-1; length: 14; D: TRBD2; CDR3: CSANSGRASHEQYF; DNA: TGCAGTGCGAATAGCGGGAGGGCCTCCCACGAGCAGTACTTC
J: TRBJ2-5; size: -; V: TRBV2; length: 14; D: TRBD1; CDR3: CASSTRTGGETQYF; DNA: TGTGCCAGCAGTACCCGGACAGGGGGCGAGACCCAGTACTTC
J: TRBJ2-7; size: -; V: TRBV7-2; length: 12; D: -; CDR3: CASNDDHYEQYF; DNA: TGTGCCAGCAACGATGACCACTACGAGCAGTACTTC
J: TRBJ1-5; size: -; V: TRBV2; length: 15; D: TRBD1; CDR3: CASSEGQVSNQPQHF; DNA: TGTGCCAGCAGTGAGGGACAGGTGTCTAATCAGCCCCAGCATTTT
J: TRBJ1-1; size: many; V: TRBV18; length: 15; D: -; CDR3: CASSPKVGAGTEAFF; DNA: TGTGCCAGCTCACCGAAGGTGGGGGCGGGCACTGAAGCTTTCTTT
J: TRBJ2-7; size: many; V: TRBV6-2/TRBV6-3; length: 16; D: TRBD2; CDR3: CASSYSSSGSSYEQYF; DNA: TGTGCCAGCAGTTACTCGAGTAGCGGGAGCTCCTACGAGCAGTACTTC